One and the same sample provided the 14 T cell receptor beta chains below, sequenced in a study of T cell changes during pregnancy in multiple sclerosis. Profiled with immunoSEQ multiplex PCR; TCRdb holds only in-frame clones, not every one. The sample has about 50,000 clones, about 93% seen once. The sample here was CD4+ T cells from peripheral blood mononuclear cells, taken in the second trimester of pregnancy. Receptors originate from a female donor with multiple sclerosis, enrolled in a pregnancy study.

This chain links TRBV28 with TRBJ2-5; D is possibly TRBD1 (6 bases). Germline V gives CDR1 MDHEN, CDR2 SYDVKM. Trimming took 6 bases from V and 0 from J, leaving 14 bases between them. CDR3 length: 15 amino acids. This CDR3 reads CASSSIQGHQETQYF. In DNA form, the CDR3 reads TGTGCCAGCAGCTCCATCCAGGGGCACCAAGAGACCCAGTACTTC.

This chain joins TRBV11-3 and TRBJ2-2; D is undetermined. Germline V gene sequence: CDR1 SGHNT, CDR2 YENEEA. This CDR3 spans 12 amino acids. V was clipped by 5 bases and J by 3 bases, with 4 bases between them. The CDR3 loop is CASSTDTGELFF. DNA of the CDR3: TGTGCCAGCAGCACAGACACCGGGGAGCTGTTTTTT. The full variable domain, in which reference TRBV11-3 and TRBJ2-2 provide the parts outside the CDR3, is EAGVVQSPRYKIIEKKQPVAFWCNPISGHNTLYWYLQNLGQGPELLIRYENEEAVDDSQLPKDRFSAERLKGVDSTLKIQPAELGDSAVYLCASSTDTGELFFGEGSRLTVL.

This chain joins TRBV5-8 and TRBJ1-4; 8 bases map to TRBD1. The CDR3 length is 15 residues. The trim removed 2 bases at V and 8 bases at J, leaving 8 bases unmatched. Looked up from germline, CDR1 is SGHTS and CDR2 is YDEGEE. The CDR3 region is CASSFRQGTGEKLFF. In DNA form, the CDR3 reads TGTGCCAGCAGCTTTCGACAGGGGACAGGAGAAAAACTGTTTTTT.

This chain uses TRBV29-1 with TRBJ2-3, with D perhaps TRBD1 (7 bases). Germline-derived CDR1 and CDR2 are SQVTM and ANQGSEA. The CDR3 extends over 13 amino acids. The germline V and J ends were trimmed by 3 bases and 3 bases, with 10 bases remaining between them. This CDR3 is CSVEPGGTDTQYF. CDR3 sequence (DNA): TGCAGCGTTGAGCCAGGGGGGACAGATACGCAGTATTTT.

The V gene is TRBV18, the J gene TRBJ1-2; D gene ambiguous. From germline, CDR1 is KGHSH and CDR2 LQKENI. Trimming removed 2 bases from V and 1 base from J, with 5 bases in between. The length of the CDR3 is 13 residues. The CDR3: CASSPGLNYGYTF. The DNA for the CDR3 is TGTGCCAGCTCACCAGGGCTTAACTATGGCTACACCTTC.

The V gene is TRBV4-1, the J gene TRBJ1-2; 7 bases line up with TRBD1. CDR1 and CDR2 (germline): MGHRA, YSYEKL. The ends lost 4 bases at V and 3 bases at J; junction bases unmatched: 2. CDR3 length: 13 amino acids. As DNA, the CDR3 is TGCGCCAGCAGCCCCAGGGGGGACTATGGCTACACCTTC. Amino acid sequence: CASSPRGDYGYTF.

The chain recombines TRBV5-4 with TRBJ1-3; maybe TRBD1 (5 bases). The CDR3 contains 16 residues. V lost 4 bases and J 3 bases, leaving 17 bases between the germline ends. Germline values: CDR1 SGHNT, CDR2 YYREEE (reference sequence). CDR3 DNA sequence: TGTGCCAGCAGCCGTACGGACATGGCGCTTGGAAACACCATATATTTT. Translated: CASSRTDMALGNTIYF.

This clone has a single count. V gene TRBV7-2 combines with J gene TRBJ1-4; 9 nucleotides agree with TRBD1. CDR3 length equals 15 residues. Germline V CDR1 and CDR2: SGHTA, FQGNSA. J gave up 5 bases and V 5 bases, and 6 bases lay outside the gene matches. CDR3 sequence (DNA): TGTGCCAGCAGCGTCGGGACAGGGAGAAATGAAAAACTGTTTTTT. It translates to CASSVGTGRNEKLFF.

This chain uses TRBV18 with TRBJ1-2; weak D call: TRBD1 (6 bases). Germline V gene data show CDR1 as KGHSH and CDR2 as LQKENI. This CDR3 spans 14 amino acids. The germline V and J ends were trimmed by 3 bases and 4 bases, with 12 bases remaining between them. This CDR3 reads CASSPEQGGYGYTF. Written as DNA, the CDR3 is TGTGCCAGCTCACCTGAACAGGGTGGCTATGGCTACACCTTC.

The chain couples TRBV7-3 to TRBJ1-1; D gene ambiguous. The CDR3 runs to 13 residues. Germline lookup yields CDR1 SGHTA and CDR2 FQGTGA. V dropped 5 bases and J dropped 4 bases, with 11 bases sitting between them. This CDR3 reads CASSPQIFTEAFF. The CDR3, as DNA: TGTGCCAGCAGCCCCCAGATTTTCACTGAAGCTTTCTTT.

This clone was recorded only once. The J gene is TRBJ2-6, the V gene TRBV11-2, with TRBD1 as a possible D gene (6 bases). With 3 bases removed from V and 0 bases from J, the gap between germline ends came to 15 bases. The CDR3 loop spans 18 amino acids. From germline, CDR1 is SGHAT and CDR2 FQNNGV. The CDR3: CASSLRQATGSGANVLTF. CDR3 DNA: TGTGCCAGCAGCTTGAGACAGGCCACCGGCTCTGGGGCCAACGTCCTGACTTTC.

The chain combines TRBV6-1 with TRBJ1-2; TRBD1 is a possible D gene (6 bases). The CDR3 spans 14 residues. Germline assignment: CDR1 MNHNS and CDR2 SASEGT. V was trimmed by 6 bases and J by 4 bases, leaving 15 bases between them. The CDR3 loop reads CASRAGAGAYGYTF. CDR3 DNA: TGTGCCAGCAGGGCAGGGGCTGGAGCCTATGGCTACACCTTC.

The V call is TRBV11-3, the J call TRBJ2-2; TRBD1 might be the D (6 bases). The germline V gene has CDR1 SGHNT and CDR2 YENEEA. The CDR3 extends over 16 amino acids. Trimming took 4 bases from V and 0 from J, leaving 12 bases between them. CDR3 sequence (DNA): TGTGCCAGCAGCTCCGGACAGACTACGAACACCGGGGAGCTGTTTTTT. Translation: CASSSGQTTNTGELFF.

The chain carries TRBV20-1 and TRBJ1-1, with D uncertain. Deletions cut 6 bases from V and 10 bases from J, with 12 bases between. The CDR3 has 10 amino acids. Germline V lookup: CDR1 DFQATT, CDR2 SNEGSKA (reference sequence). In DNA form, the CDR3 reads TGCAGTGCATCGCAGGTTTCAGCTTTCTTT. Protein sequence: CSASQVSAFF.